This T cell receptor beta chain was sequenced in a study of blood T cell repertoires in COVID-19. V lost 7 bases and J lost 9; bases outside the gene matches: 12. The CDR3 is made up of 15 amino acids. Germline V lookup: CDR1 SNHLY, CDR2 FYNNEI. This table comes from immunoSEQ multiplex PCR, and its TCRdb copy is limited to in-frame clones, with some not included. The sample contains over 200,000 clones, approximately 80% of which appear only once. Participants spanned ages about 18 to 89 years and resided in over 20 US areas. This rearrangement joins TRBV2 to TRBJ2-1; 10 nucleotides align to TRBD2. Sequencing used PBMCs or T cells enriched from blood (not recorded which). The TCR sequence derives from a man in his 60s who had recovered from COVID-19. The CDR3 DNA reads as TGTGCCAGCAAAGGGTCTAGCGGGGGTCCGGGTGAGCAGTTCTTC. Translation gives CASKGSSGGPGEQFF.